This record concerns one T cell receptor (beta chain) sequence. This clone is a singleton in its sample. The antigen this receptor binds is unknown. There are no base qualities to consult, and no much larger clone falls within one base. The source of the sample is a study of blood T cell repertoires in COVID-19 (dated by TCRdb to between 2020 and 2021). About the study as a whole: The collaborator samples originated in the United States, Italy and Spain and spanned the acute and convalescent phases of COVID-19. The prospective study material was composed of cDNA or gDNA derived from T cells, B-cell-depleted T cells, or PBMCs. The dataset comprised deeply sampled blood TCRbeta repertoires from subjects exposed to, actively infected with, or recovered from COVID-19. The repertoires were released in a freely available public database meant as a resource for research on the immune response to SARS-CoV-2. Samples came from the ongoing ImmuneRACE study (first 160 participants) plus 1,254 subjects from 6 global collaborators. The sample metadata nearly always contained a de-identified subject ID, COVID-19 status, age in years and sex. HLA class I and class II types, where available, came from metadata supplied by the sample provider rather than from assay-based typing. General conclusions and limits of the study: How much clinical and demographic metadata was included differed by source and by participant, and the metadata was provided uncurated.

The germline V gene provides CDR1 SGHAT and CDR2 FQNNGV. Trimming takes 5 bases from V and 6 bases from J, and the germline ends sit 13 bases apart. From the cysteine through the phenylalanine, the CDR3 covers 13 amino acids. The CDR3 DNA has 39 bases and is translated from base 1. One collaborating source in Seattle enrolled patients while the patients were actively infected and followed the patients over time throughout the course of disease. Whole blood was collected in K2EDTA tubes by collaborating institutions according to the institutions' own protocols. For TCRbeta analysis, collaborator samples were shipped as frozen whole blood, as isolated PBMCs, or as DNA extracted from either sample type. TCRbeta CDR3 regions were amplified from genomic DNA by means of the immunoSEQ Assay, a bias-controlled multiplex PCR. The paper's processing steps were these. The number of nucleated cells in each sample was estimated from the amplification of reference gene primers within the assay. To quantify the absolute abundance of each unique TCRbeta CDR3 rearrangement, sequence reads were collapsed and filtered. Productive Simpson clonality was computed per sample as the square root of Simpson's diversity index over productive rearrangements. The table was pulled from immuneACCESS by TCRdb, which kept in-frame rearrangements only. Such tables lose some clones; where checked, under half of the loss comes from unresolved V genes, and the rest has no known cause. V and J calls and clone size are copied from that table; D and trimming were computed from the DNA. Counted in this sample were about 150,000 clones; about 80% of them appeared once. The top ten hold around an eighth of the sample.

In this chain, TRBV11-2 is recombined with TRBJ1-2; TRBD1 might be the D gene, on 5 matching bases. The sequence was obtained from a woman aged 60-75 years with COVID-19, enrolled during active disease. Material for sequencing was peripheral blood. The sequenced DNA is TGTGCCAGCAGCACGACAGAGAGACATGGCTACACCTTC. Protein translation: CASSTTERHGYTF.